The 15 T cell receptor beta chains in this list originate from one sample, sequenced in a study of cytomegalovirus exposure and HLA in healthy donors. It was with 60 Vbeta and 13 Jbeta primers that the PCR ran. Using immunoSEQ multiplex PCR, the repertoire was profiled, and TCRdb retains in-frame clones only, with some absent. The table has 70,000 or so clones, roughly nine tenths seen once; the top ten hold about an eighth. Source material: PBMCs. These TCRs come from a woman aged 25 to 39 in good health and CMV-seropositive.

This chain connects TRBV27 to TRBJ1-2, with D perhaps matching TRBD1 (5 bases). V gave up 1 base and J gave up 8 bases, with 17 bases separating them. Germline V lookup: CDR1 MNHEY, CDR2 SMNVEV (reference sequence). CDR3 length equals 15 residues. CDR3 nucleotides: TGTGCCAGCAGTTTATTCGGGGGGGTACCTCTCGGCTACACCTTC. Its translation is CASSLFGGVPLGYTF.

This chain links TRBV6-1 with TRBJ1-2; 7 bases map to TRBD1. CDR1 MNHNS and CDR2 SASEGT come from the germline V gene. The CDR3 length is 13 residues. V was pared by 6 bases and J by 3 bases, with 4 bases of the junction left unmatched. Written as DNA, the CDR3 is TGTGCCAGCAGAGGACAGGCTGACTATGGCTACACCTTC. Protein: CASRGQADYGYTF.

The J gene is TRBJ2-7, the V gene TRBV2; 8 nucleotides line up with TRBD1. CDR3 size: 14 residues. V was pared by 4 bases and J by 2 bases, with 4 bases of the junction left unmatched. The V gene's germline CDR1 is SNHLY and CDR2 FYNNEI. As DNA, the CDR3 is TGTGCCAGCAGTGGGACAGGGATAACCTACGAGCAGTACTTC. This encodes CASSGTGITYEQYF.

J is TRBJ2-5 and V is TRBV7-9; no definite D call. CDR1 and CDR2 from the germline V gene are SEHNR and FQNEAQ (reference sequence). V was shortened by 5 bases and J by 1 base, with 14 bases between the two germline ends. CDR3 length equals 15 residues. CDR3 residues: CASSAPSRSQETQYF. As DNA, the CDR3 is TGTGCCAGCAGCGCCCCTTCTAGATCCCAAGAGACCCAGTACTTC.

The genes are TRBV19 and TRBJ2-2; 9 bases fit TRBD2. J was trimmed by 6 bases and V by 7 bases; bases with no gene match: 12. CDR3 length equals 16 residues. The germline CDR1 and CDR2 sequences are LNHDA and SQIVND (reference sequence). The CDR3, as DNA: TGTGCCAGTACCCCGTTCGCGGGAGGGCCGTCCGGGGAGCTGTTTTTT. Residues: CASTPFAGGPSGELFF.

The DNA of the CDR3 is TGTGCCATCAGGGAGGGACTAGCAGTTACCTACGAGCAGTACTTC. This codes for CAIREGLAVTYEQYF. V and J are TRBV10-3 and TRBJ2-7; 9 nucleotides match TRBD2. Trimming at V came to 6 bases and at J to 2 bases, leaving 8 bases not matched to a gene. Germline CDR1 is ENHRY and CDR2 is SYGVKD. The CDR3 sequence is 15 residues long.

This clone showed up just once. The V call is TRBV7-9, the J call TRBJ2-2; D ambiguous. The V gene's germline CDR1 is SEHNR and CDR2 FQNEAQ (reference sequence). CDR3 size: 17 residues. The V end was cut by 0 bases, the J end by 0 bases, with 11 bases between. CDR3 region: CASSLASQAANTGELFF. DNA of the CDR3: TGTGCCAGCAGCTTAGCAAGCCAGGCAGCGAACACCGGGGAGCTGTTTTTT.

The chain couples TRBV6-5 to TRBJ1-4; TRBD1 matches 9 bases. V lost 0 bases and J lost 7; bases outside the gene matches: 3. The CDR3 length is 15 residues. Germline V gene data show CDR1 as MNHEY and CDR2 as SVGAGI. CDR3 nucleotides: TGTGCCAGCAGTTACTCTGGGACAGGGATTGAAAAACTGTTTTTT. This translates into CASSYSGTGIEKLFF.

The gene calls are TRBV19 and TRBJ2-2; TRBD2 might be the D (6 bases). The CDR3 has 14 residues. The V end was cut by 3 bases, the J end by 4 bases, with 9 bases between. Germline V gene lookup returns CDR1 LNHDA and CDR2 SQIVND (reference sequence). Here the CDR3 DNA reads TGTGCCAGTAGTATGGGACTCTCCACCGGGGAGCTGTTTTTT. Its protein product is CASSMGLSTGELFF.

The chain is built from TRBV19 and TRBJ2-3; possible D gene TRBD1, 6 bases. Trimming pared 6 bases from V and 2 bases from J, leaving 15 bases between. The CDR3 length is 15 residues. The germline gives CDR1 LNHDA, CDR2 SQIVND (reference sequence). In DNA form, the CDR3 reads TGTGCCAGTAGAACCAGGGACACTGACACAGATACGCAGTATTTT. Translated: CASRTRDTDTDTQYF.

With regard to this clone: The same CDR3 also results from other DNA sequences found in this sample. The chain couples TRBV12-5 to TRBJ1-1; D unresolved. V dropped 6 bases and J dropped 0 bases, with 8 bases sitting between them. The CDR3 is made up of 13 amino acids. Looked up from germline, CDR1 is LGHNT and CDR2 is FRNRAP. CDR3 residues: CASGLGMNTEAFF. CDR3 bases: TGTGCTAGTGGGCTCGGGATGAACACTGAAGCTTTCTTT.

The CDR3, as DNA: TGTGCCAGCAGTGACGAGGCTCCCTCCTACGAGCAGTACTTC. Amino acids: CASSDEAPSYEQYF. The chain carries TRBV6-4 and TRBJ2-7; no reliable D call. The CDR3 extends over 14 amino acids. Germline values: CDR1 MRHNA, CDR2 SNTAGT. V lost 2 bases and J lost 0, with 8 bases in between.

Comments on this clone: At one end, the junction sequence differs from germline, possibly due to a read error. The same CDR3 also results from other DNA sequences found in this sample. The rearrangement joins TRBV27 to TRBJ1-2; no clear D gene. Per germline, CDR1 MNHEY and CDR2 SMNVEV (reference sequence). The CDR3 contains 14 residues. The CDR3 loop reads CASSLYGPNYGYTF. In nucleotides, the CDR3 is TGCGCCAGCAGTTTATATGGCCCCAACTACGGCTACACCTTC.

V usage is TRBV5-1 and J usage is TRBJ2-3; no clear D. V lost 1 base to trimming and J lost 0 bases, with 9 bases between them. CDR1 is SGHRS, CDR2 YFSETQ, per germline. The CDR3 length is 15 residues. The DNA for the CDR3 is TGCGCCAGCAGCTTGTCTCCCTCTAGCACAGATACGCAGTATTTT. Translated, it gives CASSLSPSSTDTQYF.

The chain carries TRBV5-4 and TRBJ1-4; 9 positions match TRBD1. The junction had 7 bases not matched to a gene; V was cut back by 0 bases and J by 7 bases. CDR3 length: 16 amino acids. Germline V gene sequence: CDR1 SGHNT, CDR2 YYREEE (reference sequence). CDR3 loop: CASSLGGRQGVEKLFF. The CDR3 nucleotides are TGTGCCAGCAGCTTGGGGGGCCGACAGGGGGTTGAAAAACTGTTTTTT.